Listed below are T cell receptor beta chains from one sample, sequenced in a study of cytomegalovirus exposure and HLA in healthy donors. The repertoire was sequenced with immunoSEQ multiplex PCR; TCRdb's copy has only in-frame clones and lacks some. The top ten clones hold 1.2% of a sample with some 95,000 clones, approximately 69% of them seen once. The sample taken for sequencing was PBMCs. Receptor source: a female donor in good health and CMV-seronegative. The CDR3 runs from the conserved cysteine through the conserved F or W. Each record gives: clone size, J gene, V gene, D gene, CDR3 protein, CDR3 DNA. The D gene is left open where the match is weak. Size is stated for part of the rows, as once, few or many counts, or as a class when the clone is expanded.

>-|TRBJ1-2|TRBV6-5|-
CASTQGHPYGYTF
TGTGCCAGCACCCAGGGGCACCCATATGGCTACACCTTC
>-|TRBJ1-4|TRBV19|-
CASSILAGESEKLFF
TGTGCCAGTAGTATATTGGCAGGGGAGTCTGAAAAACTGTTTTTT
>-|TRBJ2-1|TRBV5-8|-
CASRIEMNEQFF
TGTGCCAGCAGAATTGAGATGAATGAGCAGTTCTTC
>-|TRBJ1-6|TRBV7-8|TRBD1
CASSLRPRDRVGNSPLHF
TGTGCCAGCAGCCTCCGCCCCCGGGACAGGGTGGGAAATTCACCCCTCCACTTT
>-|TRBJ1-2|TRBV27|TRBD1
CASSSYRGWGYTF
TGTGCCAGCAGTTCGTACAGGGGGTGGGGCTACACCTTC
>-|TRBJ1-5|TRBV7-2|-
CASSLEDLQPQHF
TGTGCCAGCAGCTTGGAGGACCTTCAGCCCCAGCATTTT
>few|TRBJ2-7|TRBV2|TRBD2
CASSERRGGYEQYF
TGTGCCAGCAGTGAACGGCGGGGGGGCTACGAGCAGTACTTC
>few|TRBJ1-2|TRBV18|-
CASSQEEGKGGYTF
TGTGCCAGCTCACAAGAGGAGGGTAAAGGAGGCTACACCTTC
>once|TRBJ1-2|TRBV7-2|-
CASSLLGTPQSYGYTF
TGTGCCAGCAGCTTATTGGGGACACCCCAAAGCTATGGCTACACCTTC
>-|TRBJ2-2|TRBV9|-
CASSVVPGELFF
TGTGCCAGCAGCGTAGTCCCGGGGGAGCTGTTTTTT
>few|TRBJ1-6|TRBV9|-
CASSVAGAKGSPLHF
TGTGCCAGCAGCGTAGCTGGGGCCAAGGGTTCACCCCTCCACTTT
>medium-sized|TRBJ2-7|TRBV5-6|TRBD1
CASSPPGDRGGQYF
TGTGCCAGCAGCCCCCCAGGGGACAGGGGTGGGCAGTACTTC
>-|TRBJ2-7|TRBV4-1|-
CASSQTRASYEQYF
TGCGCCAGCAGCCAGACCAGGGCTTCCTACGAGCAGTACTTC
>-|TRBJ1-5|TRBV7-2|-
CASSPDSPSYQPQHF
TGTGCCAGCAGCCCAGACAGCCCGTCTTATCAGCCCCAGCATTTT
>once|TRBJ2-7|TRBV6-5|TRBD1
CASSYGQVYEQYF
TGTGCCAGCAGTTACGGACAGGTCTACGAGCAGTACTTC
>-|TRBJ2-6|TRBV18|TRBD1
CASSPRQGAYSGANVLTF
TGTGCCAGCTCACCACGTCAGGGGGCGTACTCTGGGGCCAACGTCCTGACTTTC
>-|TRBJ1-1|TRBV27|-
CASSLSRGTEAFF
TGTGCCAGCAGTTTAAGCAGGGGTACCGAAGCTTTCTTT
>-|TRBJ1-3|TRBV6-5|TRBD1
CASSLYRGGRNTIYF
TGTGCCAGCAGTCTTTACAGGGGCGGTCGAAACACCATATATTTT
>-|TRBJ1-2|TRBV6-1|TRBD1
CASSTGGYGYTF
TGTGCCAGCAGTACAGGGGGCTATGGCTACACCTTC
>few|TRBJ1-2|TRBV15|-
CATSRDGGGSGYTF
TGTGCCACCAGCAGAGACGGTGGAGGGAGCGGCTACACCTTC
>-|TRBJ2-1|TRBV9|TRBD2
CASSMGLAGGEQFF
TGTGCCAGCAGCATGGGACTAGCGGGGGGTGAGCAGTTCTTC
>-|TRBJ1-1|TRBV5-1|-
CASSLDGAGGTEAFF
TGCGCCAGCAGCTTGGATGGGGCCGGGGGCACTGAAGCTTTCTTT
>once|TRBJ1-2|TRBV5-1|TRBD1
CASSVGGQGANNYGYTF
TGCGCCAGCAGCGTGGGGGGACAGGGGGCGAATAACTATGGCTACACCTTC
>-|TRBJ2-7|TRBV14|-
CASSQDLTSYEQYF
TGTGCCAGCAGCCAAGATTTGACTTCCTACGAGCAGTACTTC
>-|TRBJ2-6|TRBV6-1|-
CASGGGGSGANVLTF
TGTGCCAGCGGGGGAGGGGGCTCTGGGGCCAACGTCCTGACTTTC
>-|TRBJ1-2|TRBV19|TRBD1
CARTGARDGYTF
TGTGCCAGAACAGGGGCCCGGGATGGCTACACCTTC
>-|TRBJ1-2|TRBV28|TRBD1
CASSLGTGGNGYTF
TGTGCCAGCAGTTTGGGGACAGGGGGGAATGGCTACACCTTC
>few|TRBJ2-7|TRBV6-5|TRBD1
CASKGQGNFYEQYF
TGTGCCAGCAAGGGACAGGGGAACTTCTACGAGCAGTACTTC
>-|TRBJ2-4|TRBV4-3|-
CASSQGAQAAKNIQYF
TGCGCCAGCAGCCAAGGGGCCCAGGCTGCCAAAAACATTCAGTACTTC
>few|TRBJ2-3|TRBV19|-
CASSDSVDTQYF
TGTGCCAGTTCCGACTCCGTCGATACGCAGTATTTT
>once|TRBJ2-7|TRBV9|-
CASSDSTDNPYEQYF
TGTGCCAGCAGCGATTCAACCGACAACCCCTACGAGCAGTACTTC
>-|TRBJ2-7|TRBV6-5|TRBD1
CASSPYRGSSYEQYF
TGTGCCAGCAGTCCCTACAGGGGATCCTCCTACGAGCAGTACTTC
>-|TRBJ2-3|TRBV5-6|TRBD1
CASSLQTGTLGTQYF
TGTGCCAGCAGCCTCCAGACAGGGACATTGGGTACGCAGTATTTT
>-|TRBJ2-5|TRBV4-1|-
CASSQEYTGGWETQYF
TGCGCCAGCAGCCAAGAATATACGGGGGGCTGGGAGACCCAGTACTTC
>once|TRBJ2-5|TRBV7-9|TRBD2
CASSLDPGGQETQYF
TGTGCCAGCAGCTTAGATCCGGGGGGCCAAGAGACCCAGTACTTC
>-|TRBJ1-5|TRBV6-1|-
CASSETRSNQPQHF
TGTGCCAGCAGTGAAACAAGAAGCAATCAGCCCCAGCATTTT
>-|TRBJ1-4|TRBV15|TRBD1
CATSRAGGGEKLFF
TGTGCCACCAGCAGAGCAGGGGGTGGTGAAAAACTGTTTTTT
>once|TRBJ2-7|TRBV6-1|TRBD2
CASSEEAGGPYEQYF
TGTGCCAGCAGTGAAGAAGCGGGAGGGCCCTACGAGCAGTACTTC
>-|TRBJ1-1|TRBV4-3|TRBD1
CASSREGTGPNTEAFF
TGCGCCAGCAGCCGAGAGGGGACAGGACCGAACACTGAAGCTTTCTTT
>-|TRBJ2-2|TRBV7-7|-
CASSGAANTGELFF
TGTGCTAGCAGTGGGGCCGCGAACACCGGGGAGCTGTTTTTT
>-|TRBJ1-4|TRBV13|TRBD1
CASSLRTGDEKLFF
TGTGCCAGCAGCCTCCGGACAGGGGATGAAAAACTGTTTTTC
>-|TRBJ2-5|TRBV18|-
CASSPPQLRETQYF
TGTGCCAGCTCACCCCCTCAATTGCGAGAGACCCAGTACTTC
>-|TRBJ2-5|TRBV20-1|-
CSGGTQETQYF
TGCAGCGGAGGGACCCAAGAGACCCAGTACTTC
>few|TRBJ1-2|TRBV28|-
CASSSAGWGANYGYTF
TGTGCCAGCAGTTCGGCGGGCTGGGGAGCTAACTATGGCTACACCTTC